The T cell receptor (beta chain) under discussion was sequenced for a study of T cells in Graves' hyperthyroidism and ophthalmopathy. Whole-study results and caveats: Prediction of ophthalmopathy progression came a median roughly 6.7 months pre-onset.

In this sample, this clonotype turned up many times. Its cognate antigen is unknown. RNA transcripts served as the template for amplifying TCR beta CDR3 regions. HTBI primers were used for first-round RT-PCR of the TCR CDR3. TCRdb reprocessed the multiplex PCR reads via MiXCR and lists one record per CDR3 protein. The table has about 520,000 distinct CDR3 sequences, about 24% seen once; the top ten hold 11%. Sequenced material: blood. This TCR was recovered from a woman in her thirties with Graves' ophthalmopathy.

CDR3 DNA sequence: TGTGCCAGCAGCTTAGATCAAGGGGAAGGAGGCTACACCTTC. This codes for CASSLDQGEGGYTF. The chain couples TRBV11-2 to TRBJ1-2; weak D call: TRBD1 (5 bases). This CDR3 has 14 amino acids. Trimming removed 0 bases at V and 8 bases at J, with 13 bases between. From germline, CDR1 is SGHAT and CDR2 FQNNGV. Combining the CDR3 with reference TRBV11-2 and TRBJ1-2 gives the whole variable domain EAGVAQSPRYKIIEKRQSVAFWCNPISGHATLYWYQQILGQGPKLLIQFQNNGVVDDSQLPKDRFSAERLKGVDSTLKIQPAKLEDSAVYLCASSLDQGEGGYTFGSGTRLTVV.